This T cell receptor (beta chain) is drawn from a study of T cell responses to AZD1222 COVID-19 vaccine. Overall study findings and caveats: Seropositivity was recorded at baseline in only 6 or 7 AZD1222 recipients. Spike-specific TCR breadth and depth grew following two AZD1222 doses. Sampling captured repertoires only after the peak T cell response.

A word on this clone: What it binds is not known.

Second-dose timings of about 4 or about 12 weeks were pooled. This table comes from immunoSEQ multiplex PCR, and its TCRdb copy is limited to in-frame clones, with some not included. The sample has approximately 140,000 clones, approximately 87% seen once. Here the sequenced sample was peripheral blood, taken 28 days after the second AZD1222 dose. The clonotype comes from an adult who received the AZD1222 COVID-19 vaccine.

The CDR3 nucleotides are TGTGCCACCAGCGGGACAGCCGTGAATCAGCCCCAGCATTTT. Translation gives CATSGTAVNQPQHF. The chain combines TRBV24-1 with TRBJ1-5; TRBD1 aligns across 7 bases. The V gene's germline CDR1 is KGHDR and CDR2 SFDVKD. The CDR3 extends over 14 amino acids. The V segment lost 7 bases and the J segment 4 bases; nucleotides outside the gene matches: 6.